The rows below give T cell receptor beta chains drawn from one sample of a study of OX40 agonist ivuxolimab in advanced cancers. Sequenced by immunoSEQ multiplex PCR; TCRdb stores in-frame clones only, minus some. The table has approximately 27,000 clones, about 90% seen once. The sequencing here drew on CD4+ or CD8+ T cells sorted from blood, taken in a trial of the OX40 agonist ivuxolimab. Source of these receptors: an adult with an advanced solid tumor such as melanoma, head and neck, liver or kidney cancer. Both conserved end residues are part of each CDR3. The D gene is left open where the match is weak. Clone size is given for some rows only: seen once, a few or many times, or a class if the clone is expanded.

length | D | size | J | V | DNA | CDR3
14 | TRBD1 | few | TRBJ2-7 | TRBV4-1 | TGCGCCAGAACTAACCAGGGGGCAGTCTACGAGCAGTACTTC | CARTNQGAVYEQYF
15 | NA | NA | TRBJ2-1 | TRBV19 | TGTGCCAGTAGTATAGCGGGGAGCTCCTACAATGAGCAGTTCTTC | CASSIAGSSYNEQFF
15 | NA | NA | TRBJ2-2 | TRBV4-1 | TGCGCCAGCGGTCCATATCCCAGGTTGAGCGGGGAGCTGTTTTTT | CASGPYPRLSGELFF
16 | NA | NA | TRBJ2-5 | TRBV27 | TGTGCCAGCAGTTTCTTGGGGACACAATCGGGAGAGACCCAGTACTTC | CASSFLGTQSGETQYF
14 | NA | NA | TRBJ2-7 | TRBV7-9 | TGTGCCAGCAGCTCCAGGACCGCTTCCTACGAGCAGTACTTC | CASSSRTASYEQYF
14 | TRBD2 | NA | TRBJ2-3 | TRBV6-5 | TGTGCCAGCAGTAAACTAGCGGGCACAGATACGCAGTATTTT | CASSKLAGTDTQYF
13 | TRBD1 | once | TRBJ1-2 | TRBV29-1 | TGCAGCGTCGGGACAGGGCGTACGAGTGGCTACACCTTC | CSVGTGRTSGYTF
15 | NA | NA | TRBJ1-2 | TRBV7-2 | TGTGCCAGCAGCTTAGAGCAGACGGCGAACTATGGCTACACCTTC | CASSLEQTANYGYTF
15 | NA | NA | TRBJ2-7 | TRBV7-9 | TGTGCCAGCAGCTTGCTGGACTCCACCTTTTACGAGCAGTACTTC | CASSLLDSTFYEQYF
10 | NA | few | TRBJ1-4 | TRBV20-1 | TGCAGTGCTAGCTTGGGAAAACTGTTTTTT | CSASLGKLFF
14 | NA | NA | TRBJ1-2 | TRBV11-2 | TGTGCCAGCAGCTTAGGGGGCCTCGGCTATGGCTACACCTTC | CASSLGGLGYGYTF
15 | TRBD2 | NA | TRBJ2-7 | TRBV4-3 | TGCGCCAGCAGCCAAGGACTAGCGGGGGCCTACGAGCAGTACTTC | CASSQGLAGAYEQYF
15 | TRBD1 | NA | TRBJ1-4 | TRBV28 | TGTGCCAGCAGTCACCCGGCAGGGGGCGATGAAAAACTGTTTTTT | CASSHPAGGDEKLFF
16 | NA | few | TRBJ1-1 | TRBV19 | TGTGCCAGTAGTATCCGGATGGGGGCAGTGAACACTGAAGCTTTCTTT | CASSIRMGAVNTEAFF
13 | NA | NA | TRBJ2-1 | TRBV7-7 | TGTGCTAGCACCTTTGAGAGGGGGACGGAGCAGTTCTTC | CASTFERGTEQFF
12 | NA | NA | TRBJ2-5 | TRBV29-1 | TGCAGCGTTGATGAAGGTTTGGGGACCCAGTACTTC | CSVDEGLGTQYF
16 | TRBD1 | NA | TRBJ1-2 | TRBV28 | TGTGCCAGCAGTCCCGTACGGACAGGGGGAACCTATGGCTACACCTTC | CASSPVRTGGTYGYTF
14 | NA | NA | TRBJ2-5 | TRBV5-4 | TGTGCCAGCAGCGGCGGGTGGAGCTGGGAGACCCAGTACTTC | CASSGGWSWETQYF
12 | NA | NA | TRBJ2-1 | TRBV2 | TGTGCCAGCAGCAGTAAGGTCGGGGAGCAGTTCTTC | CASSSKVGEQFF
14 | NA | once | TRBJ2-2 | TRBV5-4 | TGTGCCAGCAGCTTGGGGGGGAACACCGGGGAGCTGTTTTTT | CASSLGGNTGELFF
16 | NA | few | TRBJ1-1 | TRBV27 | TGTGCCAGCAGTTTATCTCGTCTGAGAGCGAGCACTGAAGCTTTCTTT | CASSLSRLRASTEAFF
15 | TRBD1 | once | TRBJ1-5 | TRBV7-9 | TGTGCCAGCAGCGCTGATGGACAGGCCGGACAGCCCCAGCATTTT | CASSADGQAGQPQHF
15 | NA | NA | TRBJ2-7 | TRBV27 | TGTGCCAGCAGTGGAACCGGACAAAACGGTTACGAGCAGTACTTC | CASSGTGQNGYEQYF
17 | NA | NA | TRBJ2-1 | TRBV2 | TGTGCCAGCAGCTCGACACGGGGCTCCTCACCCTACAATGAGCAGTTCTTC | CASSSTRGSSPYNEQFF
12 | NA | NA | TRBJ2-7 | TRBV13 | TGTGCCAGCAGCTTACGCCCGGGAGAGCAGTACTTC | CASSLRPGEQYF
15 | NA | NA | TRBJ2-2 | TRBV9 | TGTGCCAGCACCCCGACGGGGGTAGCGGTCGGGGAGCTGTTTTTT | CASTPTGVAVGELFF
17 | NA | NA | TRBJ2-5 | TRBV28 | TGTGCCAGCAGCATATATCAACTCGGGGGTTCACTGGAGACCCAGTACTTC | CASSIYQLGGSLETQYF
17 | NA | NA | TRBJ2-5 | TRBV21-1 | TGTGCCAGCAGCAAAGGGGGAGGCCCAACGCTCCAAGAGACCCAGTACTTC | CASSKGGGPTLQETQYF
17 | NA | NA | TRBJ2-1 | TRBV7-3 | TGTGCCAGCTCTAACCCTACCAAGGGGGTGTCCTACAATGAGCAGTTCTTC | CASSNPTKGVSYNEQFF
16 | NA | NA | TRBJ2-1 | TRBV7-8 | TGTGCCAGCAGCTTGAACAGGGACGAGGACGGCAATGAGCAGTTCTTC | CASSLNRDEDGNEQFF
12 | NA | NA | TRBJ2-7 | TRBV6-6 | TGTGCCAGCAGTTACGGCCCGGCCGAGCAGTACTTC | CASSYGPAEQYF
12 | NA | NA | TRBJ2-7 | TRBV19 | TGTGCCAGTAGCTACCAGGGGTACGAGCAGTACTTC | CASSYQGYEQYF
12 | NA | NA | TRBJ2-5 | TRBV27 | TGTGCCAGCAGTTCCAGGGAAGAGACCCAGTACTTC | CASSSREETQYF
15 | TRBD2 | NA | TRBJ2-7 | TRBV7-8 | TGTGCCAGCAGTCCCTCAGCGGGAGGGCCGGGGGAGCAGTACTTC | CASSPSAGGPGEQYF
16 | TRBD1 | NA | TRBJ2-5 | TRBV5-1 | TGCGCCAGCAGTCCCAGGACAGGTATCCTTGAAGAGACCCAGTACTTC | CASSPRTGILEETQYF
16 | NA | once | TRBJ2-1 | TRBV19 | TGTGCCAGTAGTATAGCCGGGACACCCCTATACAATGAGCAGTTCTTC | CASSIAGTPLYNEQFF
15 | TRBD2 | NA | TRBJ2-3 | TRBV7-2 | TGTGCCAGCAGCTTAACTAGCGGGAGAACAGATACGCAGTATTTT | CASSLTSGRTDTQYF
18 | TRBD2 | once | TRBJ2-7 | TRBV4-2 | TGTGCCAGCAGCCAAGACCTATACCCAGCGGGAGATGCGTACGAGCAGTACTTC | CASSQDLYPAGDAYEQYF
13 | NA | NA | TRBJ2-2 | TRBV9 | TGTGCCAGCAGTGAGACTTTCCCCGGGGAGCTGTTTTTT | CASSETFPGELFF
17 | TRBD2 | NA | TRBJ2-1 | TRBV4-1 | TGCGCCAGCAGCCAAGGCGTCTCTAGCGGGATCGACAATGAGCAGTTCTTC | CASSQGVSSGIDNEQFF
15 | TRBD1 | NA | TRBJ2-1 | TRBV19 | TGTGCCAGTAGTCACTGGGGACAGGGGGCCGCGGAGCAGTTCTTC | CASSHWGQGAAEQFF
14 | NA | NA | TRBJ2-2 | TRBV9 | TGTGCCAGCAGCGTAGGTCAGAACACCGGGGAGCTGTTTTTT | CASSVGQNTGELFF
21 | TRBD1 | once | TRBJ2-2 | TRBV7-4 | TGTGCCAGCAGAGGGACAGAATGCCTCCAGCCCGCCCGGACGAACACCGGGGAGCTGTTTTTT | CASRGTECLQPARTNTGELFF
12 | NA | NA | TRBJ1-1 | TRBV9 | TGTGCCAGCAGAGGGGATGGGTCTGAAGCTTTCTTT | CASRGDGSEAFF
10 | NA | NA | TRBJ2-5 | TRBV29-1 | TGCAGCGTTGGGGGAGAGACCCAGTACTTC | CSVGGETQYF
17 | TRBD1 | NA | TRBJ2-3 | TRBV7-6 | TGTGCCAGCAGCTTAGAGTGGACAGGGGGCAGGGCAGATACGCAGTATTTT | CASSLEWTGGRADTQYF
13 | NA | NA | TRBJ2-2 | TRBV19 | TGTGCCAGTAGTATTGCTGTAACCGGGGAGCTGTTTTTT | CASSIAVTGELFF
15 | NA | NA | TRBJ1-2 | TRBV6-5 | TGTGCCAGCAGTTACTCAAACGGCCCCCTGGGTGGCTACACCTTC | CASSYSNGPLGGYTF
15 | NA | few | TRBJ2-7 | TRBV7-9 | TGTGCCAGCAGCTTCGGGGCATCCAAGCACTACGAGCAGTACTTC | CASSFGASKHYEQYF
14 | TRBD1 | NA | TRBJ2-7 | TRBV4-3 | TGCGCCAGCAGCCAAGATACAGGGGGTTACGAGCAGTACTTC | CASSQDTGGYEQYF
16 | TRBD1 | NA | TRBJ1-2 | TRBV28 | TGTGCCAGCAGTTTCAGGGGGGCGCTGGACGTCGATGGCTACACCTTC | CASSFRGALDVDGYTF
17 | TRBD1 | NA | TRBJ2-3 | TRBV4-2 | TGTGCCAGCAGCCAAGTTTCGGGACAGGGCTATACAGATACGCAGTATTTT | CASSQVSGQGYTDTQYF
12 | NA | once | TRBJ2-7 | TRBV5-5 | TGTGCCAGCAGCTTGGAGTTATACGAGCAGTACTTC | CASSLELYEQYF